This entry lists 25 T cell receptor beta chains sequenced from one sample in a study of shared clonotypes between healthy human individuals. Sequencing was performed with immunoSEQ multiplex PCR; in TCRdb, only in-frame clones are kept and a portion is missing. The sample lists under 1,900,000 clones; less than 99% were seen once. Sequenced material: naive CD4+ T cells sorted from blood. Subset specified: CD45RA+ positively selected. Receptor source: a man in his thirties or forties in good health.

This clone was observed once. The rearrangement links TRBV19 to TRBJ2-1; D perhaps matches TRBD1 (5 bases). Per germline, CDR1 LNHDA and CDR2 SQIVND (reference sequence). V lost 7 bases and J lost 12, with 16 bases in between. This CDR3 has 12 residues. The CDR3 region is CASIPTQGGQFF. For the CDR3, the DNA is TGTGCCAGTATTCCCACCCAGGGCGGGCAGTTCTTC.

V gene TRBV7-6 combines with J gene TRBJ2-7; the D is unclear. This CDR3 spans 13 amino acids. Between the trimmed V and J ends, which lost 3 bases and 4 bases, there was a span of 10 bases. CDR1 is SGHVS, CDR2 FNYEAQ, per germline. CDR3 sequence reads: CASSLTGMYEQYF. In DNA, the CDR3 is TGTGCCAGCAGCTTGACCGGAATGTACGAGCAGTACTTC.

This clone was observed once. V gene TRBV18 combines with J gene TRBJ2-5; a possible D gene is TRBD2 (5 bases). This CDR3 comprises 16 residues. Trimming left V 6 bases short and J 5 bases short, with 22 bases between. Germline V gene lookup returns CDR1 KGHSH and CDR2 LQKENI. The CDR3 DNA sequence: TGTGCCAGCTCCGCCCTCCCCATTAATAGGAGGGAGACCCAGTACTTC. Its translation: CASSALPINRRETQYF.

The chain recombines TRBV7-6 with TRBJ2-1; weak D call: TRBD1 (5 bases). Germline loops: CDR1 SGHVS, CDR2 FNYEAQ. The CDR3 contains 16 residues. Trimming removed 1 base from V and 7 bases from J, with 17 bases in between. CDR3 sequence (DNA): TGTGCCAGCAGCTTAGAACGATTCCAGGGTTTGAATGAGCAGTTCTTC. This encodes CASSLERFQGLNEQFF. Full variable domain (remainder filled in from reference TRBV7-6 and TRBJ2-1): GAGVSQSPRYKVTKRGQDVALRCDPISGHVSLYWYRQALGQGPEFLTYFNYEAQQDKSGLPNDRFSAERPEGSISTLTIQRTEQRDSAMYRCASSLERFQGLNEQFFGPGTRLTVL.

The genes are TRBV27 and TRBJ2-2; no clear D. Trimming took off 2 bases at V and 11 bases at J, with 12 bases between the two ends. Looked up from germline, CDR1 is MNHEY and CDR2 is SMNVEV (reference sequence). CDR3 size: 13 residues. CDR3 amino acids: CASSLEVDLELFF. The CDR3 DNA is TGTGCCAGCAGTTTAGAGGTGGACCTAGAGCTGTTTTTT.

This clone appeared a single time. V gene TRBV25-1 combines with J gene TRBJ2-3; D remains ambiguous. Germline V gene sequence: CDR1 MGHDK, CDR2 SYGVNS. Trimming took off 1 base at V and 0 bases at J, with 5 bases between the two ends. The CDR3 totals 14 residues. CDR3 region: CASSEWPSTDTQYF. The CDR3, as DNA: TGTGCCAGCAGTGAATGGCCTAGCACAGATACGCAGTATTTT.

The rearrangement links TRBV5-1 to TRBJ2-1; D unresolved. Germline V gene data show CDR1 as SGHRS and CDR2 as YFSETQ. There are 13 residues in the CDR3. The V gene lost 6 bases and the J gene lost 0 bases, with 7 bases spanning the gap. The CDR3 here is CASMVYSYNEQFF. The CDR3 DNA is TGCGCCAGCATGGTCTACTCCTACAATGAGCAGTTCTTC. Full variable domain (missing parts from reference TRBV5-1 and TRBJ2-1): KAGVTQTPRYLIKTRGQQVTLSCSPISGHRSVSWYQQTPGQGLQFLFEYFSETQRNKGNFPGRFSGRQFSNSRSEMNVSTLELGDSALYLCASMVYSYNEQFFGPGTRLTVL.

The rearrangement joins TRBV10-1 to TRBJ2-1; D is undetermined. Trimming cost V 5 bases and J 9 bases, with 11 bases left between them. This CDR3 is 12 amino acids long. Germline values: CDR1 WNHNN, CDR2 SYGVQD (reference sequence). CDR3 residues: CASSYFSGEQFF. In DNA form, the CDR3 reads TGCGCCAGCAGTTACTTTTCGGGTGAGCAGTTCTTC.

The chain couples TRBV29-1 to TRBJ1-5; 9 bases map to TRBD1. The germline gives CDR1 SQVTM, CDR2 ANQGSEA. This CDR3 region has 14 residues. V was pared by 6 bases and J by 4 bases, with 7 bases of the junction left unmatched. CDR3 nucleotides: TGCAGCGTAAGCTTAGGGACAGGGAATCAGCCCCAGCATTTT. This codes for CSVSLGTGNQPQHF.

The chain employs TRBV10-3 and TRBJ2-5, with TRBD2 matching 10 bases. Germline assignment: CDR1 ENHRY and CDR2 SYGVKD. The V segment lost 4 bases and the J segment 4 bases; nucleotides outside the gene matches: 9. This CDR3 spans 16 amino acids. CDR3 bases: TGTGCCATCAGTGTCCTAGCGGGAGCTGTGACAGAGACCCAGTACTTC. Translated: CAISVLAGAVTETQYF.

The V and J genes are TRBV18 and TRBJ2-7, with TRBD2 matching 13 bases. Germline trimming cut 5 bases from V and 6 bases from J; bases unmatched to any gene: 7. The CDR3 extends over 15 amino acids. Germline CDR1 reads KGHSH; CDR2 reads LQKENI. CDR3 DNA: TGTGCCAGCTCAAAAGGACTAGCGGGAGACTTCGAGCAGTACTTC. Its protein is CASSKGLAGDFEQYF.

This chain joins TRBV11-3 and TRBJ2-3, with 13 bases aligning to TRBD2. This CDR3 region has 17 residues. The germline V gene encodes CDR1 SGHNT and CDR2 YENEEA. J gave up 4 bases and V 5 bases, and 9 bases lay outside the gene matches. CDR3 coding DNA: TGTGCCAGCAGCCCTACGAGACTAGCGGGAGGACCAGATACGCAGTATTTT. This sequence encodes CASSPTRLAGGPDTQYF.

The V call is TRBV7-9, the J call TRBJ2-7; TRBD1 aligns across 8 bases. The trim removed 3 bases at V and 0 bases at J, leaving 4 bases unmatched. This CDR3 spans 15 amino acids. Germline V CDR1 and CDR2: SEHNR, FQNEAQ (reference sequence). The CDR3 bases are TGTGCCAGCAGCTTCTGGACAGGGAACTCCTACGAGCAGTACTTC. Its translation is CASSFWTGNSYEQYF.

This clone appeared a single time. The chain combines TRBV6-5 with TRBJ1-5, with D possibly matching TRBD1 (6 bases). CDR3 length: 13 residues. Per the germline V gene, CDR1 is MNHEY and CDR2 is SVGAGI. Trimming took off 5 bases at V and 6 bases at J, with 11 bases between the two ends. CDR3 protein: CASSGRGVQPQHF. The DNA of the CDR3 is TGTGCCAGCAGTGGCAGGGGTGTTCAGCCCCAGCATTTT.

V is TRBV7-2 and J is TRBJ2-7; D not resolved. The germline V gene has CDR1 SGHTA and CDR2 FQGNSA. Trimming left V 3 bases short and J 3 bases short, with 12 bases between. The CDR3 consists of 14 residues. The DNA for the CDR3 is TGTGCCAGCAGCTTCGAACCTAGTATCTACGAGCAGTACTTC. This gives the protein CASSFEPSIYEQYF.

V is TRBV27 and J is TRBJ2-1; D is undetermined. This CDR3 region has 17 residues. The V gene lost 5 bases and the J gene lost 1 base, with 18 bases spanning the gap. In germline, CDR1 is MNHEY, CDR2 SMNVEV (reference sequence). The CDR3, as DNA: TGTGCCAGCAGTCCCCTGGTTACGGCTACTTCCTACAATGAGCAGTTCTTC. Its protein product is CASSPLVTATSYNEQFF.

This clone has a single count. The chain is built from TRBV5-1 and TRBJ2-7; TRBD1 aligns across 9 bases. The J segment lost 6 bases and the V segment lost 0 bases, leaving 7 bases of the junction unmatched. The CDR3 extends over 15 amino acids. Germline CDR1 reads SGHRS; CDR2 reads YFSETQ. Written as DNA, the CDR3 is TGCGCCAGCAGCTTGGCCGGGACAGGGTTATCCGAGCAGTACTTC. This gives the protein CASSLAGTGLSEQYF.

The V gene is TRBV15, the J gene TRBJ1-4; D is ambiguous. The CDR3 is 14 amino acids. From germline, CDR1 is LNHNV and CDR2 YYDKDF (reference sequence). V lost 0 bases to trimming and J lost 5 bases, with 7 bases between them. For the CDR3, the DNA is TGTGCCACCAGCAGAGAACTGCTCAATGAAAAACTGTTTTTT. As protein: CATSRELLNEKLFF.

The chain uses TRBV9 and TRBJ2-7; 12 nucleotides agree with TRBD1. This CDR3 has 15 residues. Trimming at V came to 3 bases and at J to 1 base, leaving 2 bases not matched to a gene. CDR1 and CDR2 from the germline V gene are SGDLS and YYNGEE. CDR3 loop: CASSAGQGASYEQYF. The CDR3 DNA follows: TGTGCCAGCAGCGCGGGACAGGGGGCTTCCTACGAGCAGTACTTC.

This clone was seen once. The chain couples TRBV7-2 to TRBJ2-1; no definite D call. Trimming left V 1 base short and J 9 bases short, with 7 bases between. The CDR3 is 12 residues long. CDR1 is SGHTA, CDR2 FQGNSA, per germline. CDR3 amino acids: CASSLDGGEQFF. The DNA for the CDR3 is TGTGCCAGCAGCTTAGACGGTGGTGAGCAGTTCTTC.

The chain employs TRBV5-1 and TRBJ2-2; D not resolved. V shed 4 bases and J shed 5 bases, with 6 bases lying between them. The CDR3 loop spans 12 amino acids. CDR1 and CDR2 (germline): SGHRS, YFSETQ. For the CDR3, the DNA is TGCGCCAGCAGCCCCGGGACCGGGGAGCTGTTTTTT. Protein sequence: CASSPGTGELFF.

V is TRBV10-3 and J is TRBJ1-1; the D is unclear. V lost 6 bases and J lost 1, with 12 bases in between. Germline CDR1 ENHRY, CDR2 SYGVKD. The CDR3 runs 14 residues. The CDR3 is CAISTSRANTEAFF. As DNA, the CDR3 is TGTGCCATCAGCACCTCAAGGGCGAACACTGAAGCTTTCTTT.

J is TRBJ1-5 and V is TRBV5-6; TRBD1 is a possible D gene (5 bases). The CDR3 is 16 residues long. V was cut by 2 bases and J by 2 bases, with 14 bases left in between. Germline V gene lookup returns CDR1 SGHDT and CDR2 YYEEEE. The CDR3 loop reads CASSFRDLEGNQPQHF. The CDR3 nucleotides are TGTGCCAGCAGCTTCCGGGACCTCGAGGGCAATCAGCCCCAGCATTTT.

This chain links TRBV2 with TRBJ2-5; D might be TRBD1 or TRBD2, each matching 6 bases. The V and J ends lost 6 bases and 5 bases respectively, with 13 bases between them. CDR1 and CDR2 from the germline V gene are SNHLY and FYNNEI. This CDR3 comprises 13 residues. The CDR3 DNA reads as TGTGCCAGCAGCGGGGGCTGGGATGAGACCCAGTACTTC. It specifies CASSGGWDETQYF.

The chain recombines TRBV2 with TRBJ1-1; 11 nucleotides align to TRBD1. CDR3 length equals 18 residues. The V gene end was trimmed by 3 bases and the J gene end by 0 bases; junction bases not matched to a gene: 9. From germline, CDR1 is SNHLY and CDR2 FYNNEI. In DNA form, the CDR3 reads TGTGCCAGCAGTGACCGGACAGGGGGCGTTAGGGTGAACACTGAAGCTTTCTTT. It codes for CASSDRTGGVRVNTEAFF.